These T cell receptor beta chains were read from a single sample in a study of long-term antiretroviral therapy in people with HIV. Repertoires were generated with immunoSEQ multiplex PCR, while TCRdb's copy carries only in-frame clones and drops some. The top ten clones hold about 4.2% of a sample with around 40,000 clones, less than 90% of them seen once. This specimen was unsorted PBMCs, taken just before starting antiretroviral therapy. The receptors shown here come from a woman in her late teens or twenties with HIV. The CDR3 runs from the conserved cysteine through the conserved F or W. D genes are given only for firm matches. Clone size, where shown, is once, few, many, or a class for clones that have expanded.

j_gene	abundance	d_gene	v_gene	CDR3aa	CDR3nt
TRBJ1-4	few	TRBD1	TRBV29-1	CSVAWQGEGGKLFF	TGCAGCGTTGCATGGCAGGGGGAGGGCGGGAAACTGTTTTTT
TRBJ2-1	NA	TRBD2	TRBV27	CASSLRRGLADKLSYNEQFF	TGTGCCAGCAGTCTTCGACGCGGACTAGCGGATAAACTCTCCTACAATGAGCAGTTCTTC
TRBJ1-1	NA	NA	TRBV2	CASIGRLNTEAFF	TGTGCCAGCATCGGGCGGTTGAACACTGAAGCTTTCTTT
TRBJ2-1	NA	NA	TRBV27	CASSLSARPIYNEQFF	TGTGCCAGCAGTTTATCAGCTAGGCCCATTTACAATGAGCAGTTCTTC
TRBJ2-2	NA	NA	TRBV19	CASTPLAGLGAGELFF	TGTGCCAGTACTCCCCTCGCCGGTCTGGGGGCCGGGGAGCTGTTTTTT
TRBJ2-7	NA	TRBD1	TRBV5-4	CASSLGGTGPSYEQYF	TGTGCCAGCAGCTTAGGTGGGACAGGGCCCTCCTACGAGCAGTACTTC
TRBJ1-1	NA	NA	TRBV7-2	CASSLATTEAFF	TGTGCCAGCAGCTTAGCCACCACTGAAGCTTTCTTT
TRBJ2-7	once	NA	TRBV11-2	CASSRFPGESYEQYF	TGTGCCAGCAGCCGTTTCCCCGGAGAGTCCTACGAGCAGTACTTC
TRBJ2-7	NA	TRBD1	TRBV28	CASNRGRGYEQYF	TGTGCCAGTAACAGGGGGCGAGGATACGAGCAGTACTTC
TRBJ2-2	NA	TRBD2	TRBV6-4	CASSGTDTGELFF	TGTGCGAGCAGCGGGACGGACACCGGGGAGCTGTTTTTT
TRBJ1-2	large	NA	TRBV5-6	CASSSHRDMGGYTF	TGTGCCAGCAGCTCCCACAGGGATATGGGCGGCTACACCTTC
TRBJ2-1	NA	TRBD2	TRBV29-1	CSCGGSGNEQFF	TGCAGCTGTGGCGGGAGTGGCAATGAGCAGTTCTTC
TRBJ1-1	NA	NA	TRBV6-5	CASTEAGDTEAFF	TGTGCCAGCACCGAAGCAGGGGACACTGAAGCTTTCTTT
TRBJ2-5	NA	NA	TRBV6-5	CASSYSRIIETQYF	TGTGCCAGCAGTTACTCGAGGATTATAGAGACCCAGTACTTC
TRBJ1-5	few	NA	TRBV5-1	CASSLGGAGNQPQHF	TGCGCCAGCAGCTTGGGCGGGGCGGGCAATCAGCCCCAGCATTTT
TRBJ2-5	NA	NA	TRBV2	CASSGFTQAGTQYF	TGTGCCAGCAGTGGATTTACCCAGGCAGGGACCCAGTACTTC
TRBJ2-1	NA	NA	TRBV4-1	CASSQAGEQFF	TGCGCCAGCAGCCAAGCGGGTGAGCAGTTCTTC
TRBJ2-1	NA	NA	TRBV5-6	CASSLGTADIYNEQFF	TGTGCCAGCAGCCTGGGGACTGCCGATATCTACAATGAGCAGTTCTTC